Reported below is one T cell receptor (beta chain). The target antigen is unknown. This specimen comes from a study of blood T cells in healthy people across ages. The second PCR ran 7 to 11 cycles with a sample-barcoded 5' primer and J-beta primers. There were at least 2.5 million CDR3-containing paired-end reads obtained from each sample. TCRdb redid the calling of the 5' RACE reads with MiXCR, one entry per CDR3 protein. Counted here are hundreds of thousands of distinct CDR3 sequences, about 56% occurring once; the ten biggest clones make up around 25%. Study observations and caveats: There were more naive CD4+ cells and higher diversity in long-lived donors than in aged donors. As naive T cell percentage varied, TCR beta diversity correlated strongly with it. Unsorted PBMCs ruled out conclusive naive versus antigen-experienced comparison.

The receptor was derived from a middle-aged man in good health. Sequenced material: blood.

DNA of the CDR3: TGTGCCAGCAGTTTAGTGGGACAGGGGCCTGGGAAACTGTTTTTT. This encodes CASSLVGQGPGKLFF. The V and J genes are TRBV12-3 or TRBV12-4 and TRBJ1-4, with 10 bases identical to TRBD1. V shed 1 base, J shed 11 bases, and the junction held 7 bases outside the gene matches. The CDR3 sequence is 15 residues long.